The 18 T cell receptor beta chains below were found in one sample sequenced in a study of cytomegalovirus exposure and HLA in healthy donors. Sequenced by immunoSEQ multiplex PCR; TCRdb stores in-frame clones only, minus some. Of about 70,000 clones listed, roughly 94% are singletons. The sample taken for sequencing was PBMCs. The receptors shown here come from a woman aged 18-29 years in good health and CMV-seropositive.

The V and J genes are TRBV6-6 and TRBJ2-7; TRBD1 matches 9 bases. After removal of 2 bases from V and 5 bases from J, the junction contained 7 bases not matched to a gene. CDR3 length equals 15 residues. CDR1 is MNHNY, CDR2 SVGAGI, per germline (reference sequence). The CDR3 loop reads CASSYPGTGNHEQYF. In nucleotides, the CDR3 is TGTGCCAGCAGTTACCCCGGGACAGGGAACCACGAGCAGTACTTC.

V gene TRBV4-1 combines with J gene TRBJ1-3; D remains ambiguous. The germline V gene has CDR1 MGHRA and CDR2 YSYEKL. The CDR3 extends over 15 amino acids. Trimming left V 8 bases short and J 0 bases short, with 14 bases between. The CDR3 region has the DNA TGCGCCAGCTCCAAGGACTCCAACTCTGGAAACACCATATATTTT. As protein: CASSKDSNSGNTIYF.

The V gene is TRBV30, the J gene TRBJ1-6, with 10 bases identical to TRBD1. With V trimmed by 3 bases and J by 9 bases, 2 bases remained unmatched. CDR3 size: 13 residues. Germline V CDR1 and CDR2: GTSNPN, SVGIG (reference sequence). The CDR3 coding sequence is TGTGCCTGGAGCGGACAGGGGGGTTCACCCCTCCACTTT. It translates to CAWSGQGGSPLHF. Variable domain in full (rest from reference TRBV30 and TRBJ1-6): SQTIHQWPATLVQPVGSPLSLECTVEGTSNPNLYWYRQAAGRGLQLLFYSVGIGQISSEVPQNLSASRPQDRQFILSSKKLLLSDSGFYLCAWSGQGGSPLHFGNGTRLTVT.

The chain carries TRBV5-4 and TRBJ2-7, with D possibly TRBD1 on 5 matching bases. Trimming removed 0 bases from V and 0 bases from J, with 10 bases in between. CDR1 and CDR2 (germline): SGHNT, YYREEE (reference sequence). The CDR3 is 15 amino acids. DNA for the CDR3: TGTGCCAGCAGCTTGGGAACAGGAGACTCCTACGAGCAGTACTTC. As protein: CASSLGTGDSYEQYF.

This rearrangement joins TRBV6-6 to TRBJ2-1, with D perhaps TRBD1 (5 bases). V lost 2 bases to trimming and J lost 4 bases, with 9 bases between them. CDR1 is MNHNY, CDR2 SVGAGI, per germline (reference sequence). The CDR3 spans 14 residues. The CDR3 loop reads CASSYPRDYNEQFF. The CDR3 DNA reads TGTGCCAGCAGTTACCCCAGGGATTACAATGAGCAGTTCTTC.

This clone was counted once. This chain uses TRBV9 with TRBJ2-3, with TRBD2 matching 7 bases. Trimming removed 0 bases from V and 6 bases from J; junction bases left unmatched: 10. CDR1 and CDR2 from the germline V gene are SGDLS and YYNGEE. There are 16 residues in the CDR3. CDR3 DNA: TGTGCCAGCAGCGTAGGCGCGGGGGTCGAATCGGATACGCAGTATTTT. Amino acid sequence: CASSVGAGVESDTQYF.

The chain combines TRBV5-5 with TRBJ2-7, with 9 positions matching TRBD1. Unmatched junction bases numbered 8, after V lost 5 bases and J lost 2 bases. CDR1 is SGHKS and CDR2 is YYEKEE in the germline V gene (reference sequence). The CDR3 spans 15 residues. The CDR3, as DNA: TGTGCCAGCAGGGCCGGGACAGGGAAAACCTACGAGCAGTACTTC. Amino acids: CASRAGTGKTYEQYF. The whole variable domain, filled in from reference TRBV5-5 and TRBJ2-7, reads DAGVTQSPTHLIKTRGQQVTLRCSPISGHKSVSWYQQVLGQGPQFIFQYYEKEERGRGNFPDRFSARQFPNYSSELNVNALLLGDSALYLCASRAGTGKTYEQYFGPGTRLTVT.

CDR3 region: CASSYSTGESSYEQYF. DNA of the CDR3: TGTGCCAGCAGTTACTCGACGGGGGAAAGCTCCTACGAGCAGTACTTC. The chain joins TRBV6-5 to TRBJ2-7; TRBD2 might be the D (6 bases). Trimming left V 0 bases short and J 0 bases short, with 12 bases between. Germline lookup yields CDR1 MNHEY and CDR2 SVGAGI. This CDR3 is 16 amino acids long.

This chain connects TRBV18 to TRBJ1-2; unclear D gene. The CDR3 has 14 residues. The germline V gene encodes CDR1 KGHSH and CDR2 LQKENI. Trimming shortened V by 7 bases and J by 6 bases, and 18 bases separated the two germline ends. DNA of the CDR3: TGTGCCAGCTTCACCGGAGGACTGGCAAATGGCTACACCTTC. It codes for CASFTGGLANGYTF.

The V gene is TRBV4-1, the J gene TRBJ1-4, with 8 bases that match TRBD1. Germline assignment: CDR1 MGHRA and CDR2 YSYEKL. The CDR3 has 17 amino acids. V lost 1 base, J lost 8 bases, and 12 bases stayed unmatched. The CDR3 DNA is TGCGCCAGCAGCCAAGTACCGGCAGGGGGCTGGGGGGAAAAACTGTTTTTT. Protein sequence: CASSQVPAGGWGEKLFF.

The V and J genes are TRBV19 and TRBJ1-6, with D tentatively TRBD1 (6 bases). This CDR3 has 14 residues. The germline V gene has CDR1 LNHDA and CDR2 SQIVND (reference sequence). V was pared by 2 bases and J by 6 bases, with 8 bases between. This CDR3 reads CASSILDSNSPLHF. The CDR3 bases are TGTGCCAGTAGTATACTGGACAGTAATTCACCCCTCCACTTT. The whole variable domain, filled in from reference TRBV19 and TRBJ1-6, reads DGGITQSPKYLFRKEGQNVTLSCEQNLNHDAMYWYRQDPGQGLRLIYYSQIVNDFQKGDIAEGYSVSREKKESFPLTVTSAQKNPTAFYLCASSILDSNSPLHFGNGTRLTVT.

This sequence joins TRBV4-1 and TRBJ1-4; a weak D match, TRBD1 (5 bases). There are 16 residues in the CDR3. V gave up 1 base and J gave up 4 bases, with 13 bases separating them. Germline V gene sequence: CDR1 MGHRA, CDR2 YSYEKL. CDR3 amino acids: CASSQVGGLSNEKLFF. The CDR3 DNA reads TGCGCCAGCAGCCAAGTCGGGGGACTGAGTAATGAAAAACTGTTTTTT.

The chain has TRBV4-1 and TRBJ2-1; 8 positions match TRBD2. Germline CDR1 reads MGHRA; CDR2 reads YSYEKL. Germline trimming cut 0 bases from V and 2 bases from J; bases unmatched to any gene: 3. This CDR3 is built from 16 residues. The CDR3 spells CASSQDTGGPYNEQFF. The CDR3 coding sequence is TGCGCCAGCAGCCAAGATACGGGGGGGCCCTACAATGAGCAGTTCTTC.

This rearrangement joins TRBV12-5 to TRBJ2-2; TRBD1 might be the D (6 bases). In germline, CDR1 is LGHNT, CDR2 FRNRAP. V lost 2 bases, J lost 1 base, and 11 bases lay in between. The CDR3 covers 16 residues. The CDR3 DNA sequence: TGTGCTAGTGGTTTGATTTTGGGACAGAACACCGGGGAGCTGTTTTTT. Encoded protein: CASGLILGQNTGELFF. Combining the CDR3 with reference TRBV12-5 and TRBJ2-2 gives the whole variable domain DARVTQTPRHKVTEMGQEVTMRCQPILGHNTVFWYRQTMMQGLELLAYFRNRAPLDDSGMPKDRFSAEMPDATLATLKIQPSEPRDSAVYFCASGLILGQNTGELFFGEGSRLTVL.

The chain joins TRBV5-1 to TRBJ1-3; no clear D. V lost 0 bases, J lost 4 bases, and 8 bases lay in between. Germline CDR1 reads SGHRS; CDR2 reads YFSETQ. CDR3 size: 14 residues. The DNA of the CDR3 is TGCGCCAGCAGCTTGGAAGGGAGAGGAAACACCATATATTTT. Protein sequence: CASSLEGRGNTIYF.

The chain is built from TRBV6-5 and TRBJ1-1; D not certain. Germline CDR1 reads MNHEY; CDR2 reads SVGAGI. The CDR3 extends over 13 amino acids. V lost 5 bases, J lost 5 bases, and 12 bases lay in between. DNA of the CDR3: TGTGCCAGCAGTGGAACGGGAGGGACTGAAGCTTTCTTT. It encodes CASSGTGGTEAFF.

CDR3 coding DNA: TGTGCCACCGACTCCTTGAACAACCCGTTTAACAATGAGCAGTTCTTC. Its translation is CATDSLNNPFNNEQFF. V is TRBV10-3 and J is TRBJ2-1; no clear D. Germline V gene lookup returns CDR1 ENHRY and CDR2 SYGVKD. The CDR3 has 16 amino acids. Trimming shortened V by 10 bases and J by 5 bases, and 24 bases separated the two germline ends.

The V and J genes are TRBV27 and TRBJ2-7, with a tentative D call TRBD2 (6 bases). V was clipped by 3 bases and J by 7 bases, with 16 bases between them. The CDR3 sequence is 14 residues long. The germline CDR1 and CDR2 sequences are MNHEY and SMNVEV (reference sequence). CDR3 in DNA: TGTGCCAGCAGTTTCACCGGGGACTCCCCTGAGCAGTACTTC. Its translation is CASSFTGDSPEQYF.